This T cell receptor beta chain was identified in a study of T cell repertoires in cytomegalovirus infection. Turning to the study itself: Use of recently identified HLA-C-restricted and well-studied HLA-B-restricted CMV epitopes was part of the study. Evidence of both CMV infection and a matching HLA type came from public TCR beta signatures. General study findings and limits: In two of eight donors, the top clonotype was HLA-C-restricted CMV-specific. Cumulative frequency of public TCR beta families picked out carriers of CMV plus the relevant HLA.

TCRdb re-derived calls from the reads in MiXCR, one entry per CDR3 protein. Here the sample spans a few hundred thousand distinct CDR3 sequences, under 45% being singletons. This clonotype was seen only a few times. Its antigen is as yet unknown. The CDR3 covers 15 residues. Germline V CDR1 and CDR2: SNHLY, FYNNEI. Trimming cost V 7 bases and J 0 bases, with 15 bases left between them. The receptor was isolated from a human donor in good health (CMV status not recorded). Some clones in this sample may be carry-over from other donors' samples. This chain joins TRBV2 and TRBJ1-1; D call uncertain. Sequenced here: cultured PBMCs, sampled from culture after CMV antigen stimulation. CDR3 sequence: CASTVSHPMNTEAFF. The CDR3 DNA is TGTGCCAGCACTGTCTCCCATCCCATGAACACTGAAGCTTTCTTT.